Listed below are T cell receptor beta chains from one sample, sequenced in a study of T and B cells in COVID-19 patients. TCRdb reprocessed the multiplex PCR reads via MiXCR and lists one record per CDR3 protein. The table includes 5,000 to 5,500 distinct CDR3 sequences, 20% to 25% detected once. Specimen: blood. These receptors were collected from a human donor with active COVID-19. The CDR3 runs from the conserved cysteine through the conserved F or W. A D gene is named only where the DNA matches it firmly.

-,TRBJ1-5,TRBV6-5,CASSPDGNSNQPQHF
TRBD2,TRBJ2-7,TRBV7-9,CASSLGIAGGYEQYF
TRBD2,TRBJ2-5,TRBV5-1,CASNKGPGLAGGTETQYF
-,TRBJ2-1,TRBV7-2,CASSPLGGEQFF
TRBD1,TRBJ2-5,TRBV4-2,CASSRSEGAPRETQYF
-,TRBJ2-2,TRBV4-2,CASSQRGMAGELFF
TRBD2,TRBJ2-1,TRBV12-3/TRBV12-4,CASKLAGGYNEQFF
-,TRBJ1-2,TRBV6-5,CASSYTNQGNGYTF
TRBD2,TRBJ2-7,TRBV6-2/TRBV6-3,CASSSFGLAEQYF
-,TRBJ2-2,TRBV9,CASSVDGGGSPGELFF
-,TRBJ1-3,TRBV30,CAWETGRRFSGNTIYF
-,TRBJ2-2,TRBV30,CAWSRQSNTGELFF
-,TRBJ1-2,TRBV5-6,CASSLGGDVYTF
-,TRBJ2-7,TRBV5-1,CASSLATGSYEQYF
-,TRBJ2-5,TRBV11-2,CASSLDGGTQYF
-,TRBJ1-4,TRBV4-1,CASSQVGSTNEKLFF
-,TRBJ2-7,TRBV4-3,CASSQDRQVYEQYF
-,TRBJ2-7,TRBV11-2,CASSTIYEQYF
-,TRBJ2-5,TRBV12-3/TRBV12-4,CASSLAGMETQYF
-,TRBJ1-2,TRBV5-6,CASSLRQNYGYTF
-,TRBJ2-1,TRBV12-3/TRBV12-4,CASTLDRTITNEQFF
-,TRBJ2-3,TRBV5-6,CASSPRDRDTDTQYF
-,TRBJ1-4,TRBV7-9,CASSLFSRNEKLFF
-,TRBJ1-1,TRBV7-2,CASSSKASTQAFF
TRBD2,TRBJ2-1,TRBV7-2,CASSRRTSGNNEQFF
TRBD1,TRBJ1-1,TRBV5-5,CASSLGDSTLRNTEAFF
-,TRBJ2-7,TRBV6-6,CASSYLPGSIYEQYF
-,TRBJ2-6,TRBV19,CASSIRGSGANVLTF
-,TRBJ2-1,TRBV9,CASSVEGNSYNEQFF
-,TRBJ2-7,TRBV27,CASSFRETYEQYF
TRBD1,TRBJ2-1,TRBV19,CASSPGDSPYNEQFF
TRBD1,TRBJ1-6,TRBV12-3/TRBV12-4,CASTVQGAGGSPLHF
TRBD1,TRBJ2-7,TRBV29-1,CSVQQGIYEQYF
-,TRBJ1-1,TRBV18,CASSGTSGDTEAFF
TRBD2,TRBJ2-7,TRBV11-2,CASSLGVTSGSSYEQYF
-,TRBJ1-5,TRBV6-2/TRBV6-3,CASRLGGYSNQPQHF
-,TRBJ1-1,TRBV28,CASSWGNTEAFF
TRBD2,TRBJ2-7,TRBV6-5,CASRGTGTSGLYEQYF
TRBD1,TRBJ1-1,TRBV5-1,CASSPGTGVMVAEAFF
-,TRBJ1-5,TRBV19,CASSIYREGNQPQHF
TRBD1,TRBJ2-7,TRBV20-1,CSAGRQGKEQYF
-,TRBJ2-7,TRBV9,CASSASFSGSSYEQYF
-,TRBJ1-4,TRBV5-1,CASRHTGPTNEKLFF
-,TRBJ2-4,TRBV30,CARTENIQYF
-,TRBJ1-6,TRBV20-1,CSASGPSSYNSPLHF
TRBD2,TRBJ2-7,TRBV5-1,CASSPPGSGREQYF
-,TRBJ2-7,TRBV20-1,CSARDLFHEQYF
-,TRBJ2-7,TRBV15,CATSRGPGLAGEQYF
TRBD1,TRBJ1-3,TRBV7-2,CASSLEGTAGNTIYF
-,TRBJ1-5,TRBV4-2,CASSLDTSNQPQHF
-,TRBJ2-7,TRBV5-1,CASSLSPNSYEQYF